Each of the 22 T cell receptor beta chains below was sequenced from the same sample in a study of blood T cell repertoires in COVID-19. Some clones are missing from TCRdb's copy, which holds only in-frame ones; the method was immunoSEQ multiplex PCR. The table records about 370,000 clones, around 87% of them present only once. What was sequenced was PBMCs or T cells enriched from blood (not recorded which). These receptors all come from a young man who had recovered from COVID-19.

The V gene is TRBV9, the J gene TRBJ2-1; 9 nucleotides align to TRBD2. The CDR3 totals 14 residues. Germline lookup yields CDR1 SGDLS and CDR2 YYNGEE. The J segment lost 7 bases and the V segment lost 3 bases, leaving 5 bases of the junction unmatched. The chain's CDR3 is CASSEGLAVNEQFF. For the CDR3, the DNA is TGTGCCAGCAGCGAGGGACTAGCTGTTAATGAGCAGTTCTTC.

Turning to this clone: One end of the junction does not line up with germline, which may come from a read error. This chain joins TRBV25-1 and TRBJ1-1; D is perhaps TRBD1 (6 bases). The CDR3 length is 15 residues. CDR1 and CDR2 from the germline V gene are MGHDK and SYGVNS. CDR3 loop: CASREEGVRGTEAFF. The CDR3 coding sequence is TGTGCCAGCCGTGAAGAAGGGGTCAGGGGCACTGAAGCTTTCTTT.

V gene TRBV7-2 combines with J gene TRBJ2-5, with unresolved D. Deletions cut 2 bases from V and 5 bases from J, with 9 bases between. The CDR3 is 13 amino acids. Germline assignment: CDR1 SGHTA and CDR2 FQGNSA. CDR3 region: CASSLSVLETQYF. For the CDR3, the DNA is TGTGCCAGCAGCTTAAGCGTGTTGGAGACCCAGTACTTC.

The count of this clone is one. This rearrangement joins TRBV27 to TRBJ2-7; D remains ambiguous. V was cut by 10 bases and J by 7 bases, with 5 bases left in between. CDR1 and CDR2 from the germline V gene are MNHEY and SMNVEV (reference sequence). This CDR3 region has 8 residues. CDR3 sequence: CATGEQYF. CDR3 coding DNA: TGTGCCACCGGGGAGCAGTACTTC.

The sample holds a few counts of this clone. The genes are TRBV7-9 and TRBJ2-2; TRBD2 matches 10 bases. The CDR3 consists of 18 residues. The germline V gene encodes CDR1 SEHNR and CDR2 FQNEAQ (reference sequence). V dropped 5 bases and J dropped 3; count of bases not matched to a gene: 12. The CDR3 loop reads CASSPPPWTSGYTGELFF. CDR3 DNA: TGTGCCAGCAGCCCACCACCATGGACTAGCGGATACACCGGGGAGCTGTTTTTT.

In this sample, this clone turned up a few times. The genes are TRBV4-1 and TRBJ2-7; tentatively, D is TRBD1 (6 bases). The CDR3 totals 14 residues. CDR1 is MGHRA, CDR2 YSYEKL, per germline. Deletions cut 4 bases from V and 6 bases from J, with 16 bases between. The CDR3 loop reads CASSPRGVTGEQYF. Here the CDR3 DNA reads TGCGCCAGCAGCCCCCGGGGAGTGACAGGCGAGCAGTACTTC.

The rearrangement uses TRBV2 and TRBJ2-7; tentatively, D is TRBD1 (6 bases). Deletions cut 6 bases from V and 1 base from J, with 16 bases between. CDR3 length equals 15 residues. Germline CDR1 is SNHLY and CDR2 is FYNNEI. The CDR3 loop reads CASSKDRRGSYEQYF. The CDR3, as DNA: TGTGCCAGCAGCAAAGACAGGCGTGGTTCCTACGAGCAGTACTTC.

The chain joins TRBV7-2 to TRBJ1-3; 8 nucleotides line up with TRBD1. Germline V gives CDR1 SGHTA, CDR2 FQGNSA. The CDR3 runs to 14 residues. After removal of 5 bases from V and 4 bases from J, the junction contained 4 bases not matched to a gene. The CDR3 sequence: CASSPQGDGNTIYF. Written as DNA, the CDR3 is TGTGCCAGCAGCCCACAGGGGGACGGAAACACCATATATTTT.

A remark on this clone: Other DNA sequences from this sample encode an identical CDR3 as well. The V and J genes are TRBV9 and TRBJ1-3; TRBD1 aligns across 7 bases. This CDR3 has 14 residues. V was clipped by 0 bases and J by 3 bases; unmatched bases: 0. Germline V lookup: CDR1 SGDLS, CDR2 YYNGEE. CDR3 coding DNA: TGTGCCAGCAGCGTAGGACAGGGTGGAAACACCATATATTTT. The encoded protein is CASSVGQGGNTIYF.

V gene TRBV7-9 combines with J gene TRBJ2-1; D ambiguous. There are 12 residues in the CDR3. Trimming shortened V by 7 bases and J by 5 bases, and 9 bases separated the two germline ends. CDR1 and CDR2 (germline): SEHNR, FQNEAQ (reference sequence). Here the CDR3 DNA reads TGTGCCAGCACCATACTGAACAATGAGCAGTTCTTC. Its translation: CASTILNNEQFF.

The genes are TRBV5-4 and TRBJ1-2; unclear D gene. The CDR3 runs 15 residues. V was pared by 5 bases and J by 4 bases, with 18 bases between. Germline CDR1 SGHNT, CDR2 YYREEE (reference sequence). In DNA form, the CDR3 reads TGTGCCAGCAGATCACAATTAGAGGGCTCCTATGGCTACACCTTC. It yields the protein CASRSQLEGSYGYTF.

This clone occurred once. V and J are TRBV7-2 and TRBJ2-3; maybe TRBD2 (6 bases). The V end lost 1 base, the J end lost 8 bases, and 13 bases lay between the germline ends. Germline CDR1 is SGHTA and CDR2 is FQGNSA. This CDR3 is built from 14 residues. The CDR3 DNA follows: TGTGCCAGCAGCTTAGGTGCGGGAACGGGTACGCAGTATTTT. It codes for CASSLGAGTGTQYF.

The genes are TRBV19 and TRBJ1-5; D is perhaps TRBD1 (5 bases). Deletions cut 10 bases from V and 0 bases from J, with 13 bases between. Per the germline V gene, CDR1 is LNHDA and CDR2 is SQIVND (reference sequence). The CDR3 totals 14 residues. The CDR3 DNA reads TGTGCCACAATGGCGGGGCTTAGCAATCAGCCCCAGCATTTT. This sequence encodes CATMAGLSNQPQHF.

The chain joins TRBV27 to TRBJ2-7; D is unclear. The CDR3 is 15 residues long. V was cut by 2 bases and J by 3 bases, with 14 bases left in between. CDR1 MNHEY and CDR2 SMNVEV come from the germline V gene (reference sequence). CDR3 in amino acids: CASSLEPSYYYEQYF. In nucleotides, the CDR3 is TGTGCCAGCAGTTTAGAGCCAAGTTACTACTACGAGCAGTACTTC.

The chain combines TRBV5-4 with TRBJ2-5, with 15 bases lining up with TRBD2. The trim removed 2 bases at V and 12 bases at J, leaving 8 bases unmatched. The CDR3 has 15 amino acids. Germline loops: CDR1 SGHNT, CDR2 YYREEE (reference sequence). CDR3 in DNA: TGTGCCAGCAGCTTTGGGACTAGCGGGGGGAGTTTAAAGTACTTC. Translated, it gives CASSFGTSGGSLKYF.

The CDR3 sequence is CASTIGTVAGGGYNEQFF. In nucleotides, the CDR3 is TGTGCCAGCACTATTGGGACTGTAGCGGGAGGTGGCTACAATGAGCAGTTCTTC. The chain employs TRBV28 and TRBJ2-1; TRBD2 matches 10 bases. The germline V gene encodes CDR1 MDHEN and CDR2 SYDVKM. This CDR3 contains 18 residues. With 7 bases clipped from V and 3 bases from J, the junction kept 15 bases outside the gene matches. Together with reference TRBV28 and TRBJ2-1, the CDR3 gives the full variable domain: DVKVTQSSRYLVKRTGEKVFLECVQDMDHENMFWYRQDPGLGLRLIYFSYDVKMKEKGDIPEGYSVSREKKERFSLILESASTNQTSMYLCASTIGTVAGGGYNEQFFGPGTRLTVL.

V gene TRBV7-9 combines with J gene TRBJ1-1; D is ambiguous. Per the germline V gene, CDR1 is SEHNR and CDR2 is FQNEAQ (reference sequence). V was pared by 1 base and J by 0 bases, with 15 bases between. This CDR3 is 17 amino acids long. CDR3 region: CASSLGMRQNLNTEAFF. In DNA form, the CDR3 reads TGTGCCAGCAGCTTAGGAATGCGGCAGAACCTGAACACTGAAGCTTTCTTT.

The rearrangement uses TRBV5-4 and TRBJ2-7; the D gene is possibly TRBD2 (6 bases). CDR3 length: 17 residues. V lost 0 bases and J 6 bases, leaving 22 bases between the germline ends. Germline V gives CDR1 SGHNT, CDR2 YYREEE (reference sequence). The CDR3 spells CASSLGPVGGNRGEQYF. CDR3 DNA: TGTGCCAGCAGCTTGGGTCCAGTAGGCGGGAACCGCGGCGAGCAGTACTTC.

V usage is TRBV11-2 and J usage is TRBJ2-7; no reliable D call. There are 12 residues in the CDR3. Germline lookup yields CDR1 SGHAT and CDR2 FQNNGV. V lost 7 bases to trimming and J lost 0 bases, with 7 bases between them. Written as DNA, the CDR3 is TGTGCCAGCACCGTCTTCTCCTACGAGCAGTACTTC. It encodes CASTVFSYEQYF.

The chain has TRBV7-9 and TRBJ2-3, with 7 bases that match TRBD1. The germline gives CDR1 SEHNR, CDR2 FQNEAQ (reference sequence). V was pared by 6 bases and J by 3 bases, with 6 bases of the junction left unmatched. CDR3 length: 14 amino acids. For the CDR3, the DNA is TGTGCCAGCAGAGGACAGGCCGGAACAGATACGCAGTATTTT. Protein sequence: CASRGQAGTDTQYF.

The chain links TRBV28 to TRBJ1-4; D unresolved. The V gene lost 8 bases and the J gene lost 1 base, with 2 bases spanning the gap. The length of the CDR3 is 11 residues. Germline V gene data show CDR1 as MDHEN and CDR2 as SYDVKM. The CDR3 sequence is CASRTNEKLFF. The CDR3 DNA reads TGTGCCAGCCGAACTAATGAAAAACTGTTTTTT.

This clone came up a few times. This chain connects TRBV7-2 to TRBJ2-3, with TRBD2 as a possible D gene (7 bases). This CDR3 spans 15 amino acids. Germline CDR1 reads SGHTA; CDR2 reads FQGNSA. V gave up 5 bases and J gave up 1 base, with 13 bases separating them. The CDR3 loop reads CASSPGGPGTDTQYF. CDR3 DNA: TGTGCCAGCAGCCCCGGGGGGCCCGGCACAGATACGCAGTATTTT.